A selection of T cell receptor beta chains follows, all from one sample in a study of T cell repertoires in cytomegalovirus infection. TCRdb redid the calling of the reads with MiXCR, one entry per CDR3 protein. The repertoire holds around 530,000 distinct CDR3 sequences, around a quarter seen once, with about 13% in the top ten. Sequencing was carried out using PBMCs. The receptors derive from a human donor in good health (CMV status not recorded). Some clones in this sample may be carry-over from other donors' samples. The CDR3 runs from the conserved cysteine through the conserved F or W. The D gene is left open where the match is weak. The listing skips clone size in some rows; elsewhere it reads once, few, many or a size class.

clone size: few; V gene: TRBV7-9; J gene: TRBJ1-1; D gene: .; CDR3 protein: CASSFQATNTEAFF
clone size: .; V gene: TRBV6-5; J gene: TRBJ2-6; D gene: .; CDR3 protein: CASSYSLGLSGANVLTF
clone size: .; V gene: TRBV7-6; J gene: TRBJ2-3; D gene: TRBD1; CDR3 protein: CASSLVDRKDTQYF
clone size: .; V gene: TRBV11-2; J gene: TRBJ2-5; D gene: .; CDR3 protein: CASSFQGERETQYF
clone size: .; V gene: TRBV28; J gene: TRBJ1-2; D gene: TRBD1; CDR3 protein: CASSLLDGQGARGYTF
clone size: many; V gene: TRBV7-3; J gene: TRBJ2-1; D gene: TRBD2; CDR3 protein: CASSLRSSGMNYNEQFF
clone size: .; V gene: TRBV7-2; J gene: TRBJ1-4; D gene: .; CDR3 protein: CASSLGPGNEKLFF
clone size: .; V gene: TRBV11-2; J gene: TRBJ1-1; D gene: .; CDR3 protein: CASSSLLGDTEAFF
clone size: .; V gene: TRBV6-8; J gene: TRBJ2-2; D gene: .; CDR3 protein: CASRMDTEGELFF
clone size: .; V gene: TRBV20-1; J gene: TRBJ2-3; D gene: TRBD2; CDR3 protein: CSAGGLARKDTQYF
clone size: .; V gene: TRBV4-1; J gene: TRBJ1-2; D gene: TRBD1; CDR3 protein: CASSQEAGTEANYGYTF
clone size: .; V gene: TRBV30; J gene: TRBJ1-1; D gene: .; CDR3 protein: CAWSDQGFNTEAFF
clone size: .; V gene: TRBV30; J gene: TRBJ2-5; D gene: .; CDR3 protein: CAWSGQGETQYF
clone size: few; V gene: TRBV9; J gene: TRBJ2-1; D gene: .; CDR3 protein: CASSESRGAGRPITYNEQFF
clone size: .; V gene: TRBV6-2/TRBV6-3; J gene: TRBJ2-1; D gene: .; CDR3 protein: CASSSEEVAEQFF
clone size: .; V gene: TRBV12-3/TRBV12-4; J gene: TRBJ1-1; D gene: .; CDR3 protein: CASSSQVGGGDTEAFF
clone size: .; V gene: TRBV2; J gene: TRBJ1-5; D gene: .; CDR3 protein: CASTPGSGQPQHF
clone size: few; V gene: TRBV28; J gene: TRBJ2-1; D gene: .; CDR3 protein: CASSLFLGIEQFF
clone size: few; V gene: TRBV19; J gene: TRBJ1-3; D gene: TRBD1; CDR3 protein: CATSQGPDSGNTIYF
clone size: .; V gene: TRBV2; J gene: TRBJ2-5; D gene: .; CDR3 protein: CASSERTETQYF
clone size: .; V gene: TRBV11-3; J gene: TRBJ2-1; D gene: TRBD2; CDR3 protein: CASSPHGEGYNEQFF
clone size: many; V gene: TRBV7-9; J gene: TRBJ2-4; D gene: .; CDR3 protein: CASSPGQGIAKNIQYF
clone size: once; V gene: TRBV13; J gene: TRBJ2-5; D gene: .; CDR3 protein: CASSRIATEYRETQYF
clone size: many; V gene: TRBV7-8; J gene: TRBJ2-5; D gene: TRBD2; CDR3 protein: CASSNPSGSLETQYF
clone size: few; V gene: TRBV10-1; J gene: TRBJ1-1; D gene: .; CDR3 protein: CASSDGQSNTEAFF
clone size: .; V gene: TRBV5-1; J gene: TRBJ2-2; D gene: .; CDR3 protein: CASSLFSETGELFF
clone size: few; V gene: TRBV7-9; J gene: TRBJ2-1; D gene: TRBD2; CDR3 protein: CASSSWTSGQYNEQFF
clone size: .; V gene: TRBV2; J gene: TRBJ2-1; D gene: TRBD2; CDR3 protein: CASSPPPSGPRNEQFF
clone size: few; V gene: TRBV28; J gene: TRBJ2-3; D gene: .; CDR3 protein: CASSAPPFPDTQYF
clone size: .; V gene: TRBV7-9; J gene: TRBJ2-3; D gene: TRBD2; CDR3 protein: CASSLPAGVTQYF
clone size: .; V gene: TRBV7-9; J gene: TRBJ2-7; D gene: TRBD2; CDR3 protein: CASSPPRTSGSYEQYF
clone size: .; V gene: TRBV29-1; J gene: TRBJ2-7; D gene: .; CDR3 protein: CSVAVSYYEQYF
clone size: .; V gene: TRBV10-2; J gene: TRBJ1-2; D gene: TRBD1; CDR3 protein: CASSESGTGLGYTF
clone size: .; V gene: TRBV30; J gene: TRBJ1-2; D gene: .; CDR3 protein: CAWTANYGYTF
clone size: .; V gene: TRBV27; J gene: TRBJ1-1; D gene: TRBD1; CDR3 protein: CASSPRDRLNTEAFF
clone size: few; V gene: TRBV29-1; J gene: TRBJ2-1; D gene: .; CDR3 protein: CSVDQPSSYNEQFF